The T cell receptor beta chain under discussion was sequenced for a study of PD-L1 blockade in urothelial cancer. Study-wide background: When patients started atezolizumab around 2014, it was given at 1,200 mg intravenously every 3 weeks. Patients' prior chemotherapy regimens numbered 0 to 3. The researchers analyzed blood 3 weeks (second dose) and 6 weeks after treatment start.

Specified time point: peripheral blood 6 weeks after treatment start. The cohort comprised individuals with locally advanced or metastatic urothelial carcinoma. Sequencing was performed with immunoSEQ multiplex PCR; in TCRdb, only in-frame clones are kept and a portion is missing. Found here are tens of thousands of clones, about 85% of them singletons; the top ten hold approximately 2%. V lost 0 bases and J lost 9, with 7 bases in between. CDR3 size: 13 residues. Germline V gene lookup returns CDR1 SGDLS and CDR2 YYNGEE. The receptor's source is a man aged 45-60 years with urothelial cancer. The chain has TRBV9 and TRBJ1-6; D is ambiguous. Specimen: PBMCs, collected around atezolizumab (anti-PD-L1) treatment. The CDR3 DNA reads TGTGCCAGCAGCGTAGCTCCTAGTTCACCCCTCCACTTT. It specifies CASSVAPSSPLHF.